These T cell receptor beta chains were read from a single sample in a study of shared clonotypes between healthy human individuals. Assay: immunoSEQ multiplex PCR; the TCRdb copy retains only in-frame clones and omits some. The sample records millions of clones, over 85% being singletons. Sequenced input: naive CD4+ T cells from PBMCs. All receptors derive from a man in his late teens or twenties in good health. Some clones in this sample may be carry-over from other donors' samples. Each CDR3 is given without its conserved first and last residue. Each record gives: D gene, V gene, J gene, CDR3 protein. D genes are given only for firm matches.

d_gene: -; v_gene: TRBV27; j_gene: TRBJ2-4; CDR3aa: ASSSLGNLRENIQY
d_gene: TRBD1; v_gene: TRBV2; j_gene: TRBJ2-3; CDR3aa: ASKDRSTDTQY
d_gene: TRBD1; v_gene: TRBV27; j_gene: TRBJ1-5; CDR3aa: ASSLGQATNQPQH
d_gene: TRBD1; v_gene: TRBV9; j_gene: TRBJ1-1; CDR3aa: ASSVGGQRNTEAF
d_gene: -; v_gene: TRBV11-3; j_gene: TRBJ2-1; CDR3aa: ASGKRAGNEQF
d_gene: -; v_gene: TRBV28; j_gene: TRBJ1-5; CDR3aa: ASSLRGSGQPQH
d_gene: -; v_gene: TRBV14; j_gene: TRBJ2-1; CDR3aa: ASSQQSSYNEQF
d_gene: -; v_gene: TRBV19; j_gene: TRBJ1-4; CDR3aa: ASSIRDREKLF
d_gene: TRBD1; v_gene: TRBV30; j_gene: TRBJ2-1; CDR3aa: AWSLQGRLYNEQF
d_gene: -; v_gene: TRBV4-1; j_gene: TRBJ1-4; CDR3aa: ASSPSRGTNEKLF
d_gene: -; v_gene: TRBV25-1; j_gene: TRBJ1-1; CDR3aa: ASSEGGGQAKVAF
d_gene: -; v_gene: TRBV28; j_gene: TRBJ2-6; CDR3aa: ASRSVVGGPGANVLT
d_gene: -; v_gene: TRBV19; j_gene: TRBJ2-7; CDR3aa: ASSISMQLGYEQY
d_gene: -; v_gene: TRBV7-9; j_gene: TRBJ1-2; CDR3aa: ASSLVGYT
d_gene: TRBD2; v_gene: TRBV13; j_gene: TRBJ2-4; CDR3aa: ASSAREGAFFENIQY
d_gene: -; v_gene: TRBV11-2; j_gene: TRBJ2-7; CDR3aa: ASSFGTFSSYEQY
d_gene: -; v_gene: TRBV2; j_gene: TRBJ1-1; CDR3aa: ASSPAGEAF
d_gene: -; v_gene: TRBV9; j_gene: TRBJ2-6; CDR3aa: ASSAIRGSGANVLT
d_gene: TRBD1; v_gene: TRBV2; j_gene: TRBJ1-2; CDR3aa: ASTGGGQNYGYT
d_gene: TRBD1; v_gene: TRBV11-2; j_gene: TRBJ2-4; CDR3aa: ASSSDRGRAKNIQY
d_gene: -; v_gene: TRBV5-1; j_gene: TRBJ1-4; CDR3aa: ASSLVAGTNEKLF
d_gene: -; v_gene: TRBV6-5; j_gene: TRBJ1-2; CDR3aa: ASSYVDSGYGYT
d_gene: TRBD1; v_gene: TRBV2; j_gene: TRBJ2-5; CDR3aa: ASSLDLLGQGNGLY
d_gene: -; v_gene: TRBV25-1; j_gene: -; CDR3aa: ASSESGRTTYEQY
d_gene: -; v_gene: TRBV18; j_gene: TRBJ1-1; CDR3aa: ASSRTTNTEAF
d_gene: -; v_gene: TRBV6-5; j_gene: TRBJ2-5; CDR3aa: ASRGRRQETQY
d_gene: -; v_gene: TRBV18; j_gene: TRBJ1-1; CDR3aa: ASSLWAGDMNTEAF
d_gene: -; v_gene: TRBV29-1; j_gene: TRBJ2-5; CDR3aa: SVGGGGETQY
d_gene: TRBD1; v_gene: TRBV2; j_gene: TRBJ1-1; CDR3aa: ASSTTGGYTEAF
d_gene: TRBD1; v_gene: TRBV6-6; j_gene: TRBJ2-5; CDR3aa: ASSYSPRGQETQY